A selection of T cell receptor beta chains follows, all from one sample in a study of yellow fever vaccine responses in identical twins. Each CDR3 protein gets one entry after TCRdb re-called the RT-PCR reads with MiXCR. This sample has around 9,600 distinct CDR3 sequences; approximately 80% occur once, and the top ten carry about 2%. The starting material was T cells from blood (PBMCs), unsorted or a sorted subset (not recorded which), obtained before or after yellow fever vaccination (not recorded which). The source of these receptors is a young woman who received the yellow fever vaccine. Each CDR3 is given with its conserved first and last residue. A D gene is named only where the DNA matches it firmly. Clone size is not always given. Where it is, it says once, few, many or a class for expanded clones.

>TRBJ2-3|TRBV2|few|-
TGTGCCAGCAGTCCGGAGGGCCGAGATACGCAGTATTTT
CASSPEGRDTQYF
>TRBJ2-7|TRBV9|-|TRBD1
TGTGCCAGCAGCGTCAGACAGGGCAGGGACGAGCAGTACTTC
CASSVRQGRDEQYF
>TRBJ1-2|TRBV10-3|few|TRBD1
TGTGCCATCAGTGGGACAGGAAACTATGGCTACACCTTC
CAISGTGNYGYTF
>TRBJ2-3|TRBV2|-|-
TGTGCCAGCAGTCGGGACTTAGATACGCAGTATTTT
CASSRDLDTQYF
>TRBJ2-3|TRBV14|-|-
TGTGCCAGCAGCCAAGAATGGGTAGGAGATACGCAGTATTTT
CASSQEWVGDTQYF
>TRBJ2-1|TRBV5-1|once|TRBD2
TGCGCCAGCAGCCTGGAGACTAGCGGGGGTCCAATGAAGCAGTTCTTC
CASSLETSGGPMKQFF
>TRBJ2-5|TRBV7-2|-|-
TGTGCCAGCAGCTTAGCCCGAGCCGCGACCCAGTACTTC
CASSLARAATQYF
>TRBJ1-6|TRBV11-1|-|-
TGTGCCAGCAGCTCCGACGGGTACAGGGCCAATTCACCCCTCCACTTT
CASSSDGYRANSPLHF
>TRBJ1-5|TRBV7-9|-|-
TGTGCCAGCACCCAGGATTATCAGCCCCAGCATTTT
CASTQDYQPQHF
>TRBJ2-1|TRBV28|-|-
TGTGCCAGCAGTTTAGGCAGGTCCCCGGGGAATGAGCAGTTCTTC
CASSLGRSPGNEQFF
>TRBJ2-2|TRBV11-3|few|TRBD1
TGTGCTAGCAGCTTAGCAGGGGGTACCGGGGAGCTGTTTTTT
CASSLAGGTGELFF
>TRBJ1-5|TRBV5-1|-|-
TGCGCCAGCAGCTTCGGGGGGATTGATCAGCCCCAGCATTTT
CASSFGGIDQPQHF
>TRBJ2-2|TRBV7-9|-|-
TGTGCCAGCAGTCCTGGGCGGCAGGGGTGGAACACCGGGGAGCTGTTTTTT
CASSPGRQGWNTGELFF
>TRBJ1-5|TRBV2|-|TRBD1
TGTGCCAGCAGTTTTACCACAGGGGAAGGGAGTCAGCCCCAGCATTTT
CASSFTTGEGSQPQHF
>TRBJ2-3|TRBV29-1|-|-
TGCAGCGTTGAACAGTCCACGCAGTATTTT
CSVEQSTQYF
>TRBJ1-6|TRBV9|-|TRBD1
TGTGCCAGCAGGGGACAGGGAAATTCACCCCTCCACTTT
CASRGQGNSPLHF
>TRBJ1-1|TRBV21-1|-|-
TGTGCCAGCAGCAAAGGGGGGTGGAGAATGAACACTGAAGCTTTCTTT
CASSKGGWRMNTEAFF
>TRBJ2-1|TRBV7-6|-|-
TGTGCCAGCAGCTTAGGGGATTACAATGAGCAGTTCTTC
CASSLGDYNEQFF
>TRBJ2-2|TRBV12-3/TRBV12-4|-|TRBD2
TGTGCCAGCAGTTCCCTTCGGGGGGCGAACACCGGGGAGCTGTTTTTT
CASSSLRGANTGELFF
>TRBJ2-3|TRBV29-1|few|TRBD2
TGCAGCGTTCGGGCGGGAGCGGGTGATACGCAGTATTTT
CSVRAGAGDTQYF
>TRBJ1-5|TRBV24-1|-|-
TGTGCCACCAGAGGAGGGCCTAATCAGCCCCAGCATTTT
CATRGGPNQPQHF
>TRBJ2-3|TRBV11-1|once|-
TGTGCCAGCAGCCCGCTTATCAGCACAGATACGCAGTATTTT
CASSPLISTDTQYF
>TRBJ2-3|TRBV7-9|-|-
TGTGCCAGCAGCTTAGCGGGGAGAAGCACAGATACGCAGTATTTT
CASSLAGRSTDTQYF
>TRBJ2-7|TRBV18|-|-
TGTGCCAGCTCACCAGCTCTAAAGAACTACTACGAGCAGTACTTC
CASSPALKNYYEQYF
>TRBJ2-6|TRBV10-1|-|-
TGCGCCAGCAGTGGAGGGAGGACTTCCTCTGGGGCCAACGTCCTGACTTTC
CASSGGRTSSGANVLTF
>TRBJ1-1|TRBV4-1|once|-
TGCGCCAGCAGCCAAATGGGGGACACTGAAGCTTTCTTT
CASSQMGDTEAFF
>TRBJ2-1|TRBV29-1|-|-
TGCAGCGTTCGGGACATCAATGAGCAGTTCTTC
CSVRDINEQFF
>TRBJ2-7|TRBV15|-|-
TGTGCCACCAGCAGCAGTAACTCGGGACTCGACTCCTACGAGCAGTACTTC
CATSSSNSGLDSYEQYF
>TRBJ1-2|TRBV7-9|-|-
TGTGCCAGCAGCTTAGTTTCTGGGGCAGGCTACACCTTC
CASSLVSGAGYTF
>TRBJ2-1|TRBV18|-|-
TGTGCCAGCTCACCAGTCCTAGGTTCCTACAATGAGCAGTTCTTC
CASSPVLGSYNEQFF
>TRBJ1-5|TRBV3-1|few|-
TGTGCCAGCAGCCCTGGACAGATCAATCAGCCCCAGCATTTT
CASSPGQINQPQHF
>TRBJ1-2|TRBV3-1|-|-
TGTGCCAGCAGCCAAGGCCGAGGGGCCCTCGGTGGCTACACCTTC
CASSQGRGALGGYTF
>TRBJ2-1|TRBV20-1|-|-
TGCAGTGCTAGACATCCTAGGGGCGAGCAGTTCTTC
CSARHPRGEQFF
>TRBJ2-2|TRBV24-1|-|TRBD2
TGTGCCACCAGCCTGGTAGCGGGAGAGGGGGGGAACACCGGGGAGCTGTTTTTT
CATSLVAGEGGNTGELFF
>TRBJ1-3|TRBV9|-|-
TGTGCCAGCAGCCCATCCCTCTCTGGAAACACCATATATTTT
CASSPSLSGNTIYF
>TRBJ1-1|TRBV29-1|-|-
TGCAGCGTTGAAGAAAGGGGCGTGAACACTGAAGCTTTCTTT
CSVEERGVNTEAFF
>TRBJ2-1|TRBV18|-|-
TGTGCCAGCTCACCACCCAGTCAAGTGAATGAGCAGTTCTTC
CASSPPSQVNEQFF
>TRBJ2-5|TRBV2|-|TRBD1
TGTGCCAGCAGGATGACAGGGGTGACCCAAGAGACCCAGTACTTC
CASRMTGVTQETQYF
>TRBJ1-6|TRBV11-1|-|-
TGTGCCAGCAGCTTAGGCGGGAGGAATTCACCCCTCCACTTT
CASSLGGRNSPLHF
>TRBJ1-4|TRBV6-1|-|-
TGTGCCAGCACCCAAGTGCCTAATGAAAAACTGTTTTTT
CASTQVPNEKLFF
>TRBJ1-5|TRBV2|few|-
TGTGCCACCGCTAACACCCTAGGTCAGCCCCAGCATTTT
CATANTLGQPQHF
>TRBJ1-4|TRBV6-1|-|TRBD1
TGTGCCAGCAGTGAATACCCAGGGGGTACCGGAAAACTGTTTTTT
CASSEYPGGTGKLFF
>TRBJ2-5|TRBV10-3|-|TRBD1
TGTGCCATCAGTGAGGAAGGGACAGTCCAAGAGACCCAGTACTTC
CAISEEGTVQETQYF
>TRBJ1-1|TRBV13|once|-
TGTGCCAGCAGCTTCCTAACTGGGACTGCGAAAGCTTTCTTT
CASSFLTGTAKAFF
>TRBJ1-2|TRBV29-1|-|-
TGCAGCGTCCGGGGAGGGCTCTATGGCTACACCTTC
CSVRGGLYGYTF